This entry lists 30 T cell receptor beta chains sequenced from one sample in a study of T cell repertoires in cytomegalovirus infection. For these TCRs, the target antigens are not known. TCRdb reprocessed the reads with MiXCR, giving one entry per CDR3 protein. Found here are roughly 990,000 distinct CDR3 sequences, roughly 30% of them singletons; the top ten hold roughly 12%. The sample here was cultured CD8+ T cells from PBMCs, taken from culture after CMV antigen stimulation. These receptors originate from a human donor in good health (CMV status not recorded). Some clones in this sample may be carry-over from other donors' samples.

With regard to this clonotype: One end of the junction does not line up with germline, which may come from a read error. The V call is TRBV7-9, the J call TRBJ1-1; 9 bases match TRBD1. CDR1 SEHNR and CDR2 FQNEAQ come from the germline V gene (reference sequence). This CDR3 contains 15 residues. The CDR3 here is CTSFPGQGLNTEAFF. Written as DNA, the CDR3 is TGTACCAGCTTCCCGGGACAGGGACTGAACACTGAAGCTTTCTTT.

The rearrangement joins TRBV6-2 or TRBV6-3 to TRBJ2-7; TRBD2 matches at 13 bases. This CDR3 region has 16 residues. CDR1 is MNHEY, CDR2 SVGEGT, per germline. V trimming: 6 bases; J trimming: 3 bases; junction bases outside the gene matches: 8. The CDR3 DNA is TGTGCCAGCAGGGAAGGACTAGCGGGGGACTTCTACGAGCAGTACGTC. Encoded protein: CASREGLAGDFYEQYV.

The CDR3 DNA reads as TGTGCCAGCAGCTCTTCCTCCGGGGGACAGACTAACTATGGCTACACCTTC. Translation gives CASSSSSGGQTNYGYTF. The chain joins TRBV7-9 to TRBJ1-2; 7 bases map to TRBD1. Germline V CDR1 and CDR2: SEHNR, FQNEAQ (reference sequence). Trimming at V came to 4 bases and at J to 0 bases, leaving 11 bases not matched to a gene. The CDR3 is 17 amino acids.

The rearrangement joins TRBV27 to TRBJ2-7, with TRBD1 as a possible D gene (6 bases). From germline, CDR1 is MNHEY and CDR2 SMNVEV (reference sequence). The CDR3 runs 14 residues. The V end lost 5 bases, the J end lost 3 bases, and 14 bases lay between the germline ends. CDR3 amino acids: CASSAGQIVYEQYF. The CDR3 DNA sequence: TGTGCCAGCAGTGCCGGACAGATAGTCTACGAGCAGTACTTC.

V and J are TRBV19 and TRBJ2-1; 10 bases match TRBD2. Per the germline V gene, CDR1 is LNHDA and CDR2 is SQIVND (reference sequence). V dropped 3 bases and J dropped 4; count of bases not matched to a gene: 3. The CDR3 length is 15 residues. The chain's CDR3 is CASSMSSGGYNEQFF. The CDR3 coding sequence is TGTGCCAGTAGTATGAGTAGCGGGGGGTACAATGAGCAGTTCTTC.

This clonotype was observed a few times. A far larger clone is one nucleotide away, so this likely arose from a read error. V gene TRBV27 combines with J gene TRBJ2-3; perhaps D is TRBD1 or TRBD2 (5 bases each). This CDR3 region has 11 residues. CDR1 is MNHEY and CDR2 is SMNVEV in the germline V gene (reference sequence). V was pared by 3 bases and J by 8 bases, with 6 bases between. For the CDR3, the DNA is TGTGCCAGCAGTTTCGGGGCTACGCAGTATTTT. Its protein is CASSFGATQYF.

This clonotype was counted a few times. The rearrangement links TRBV29-1 to TRBJ2-1; 9 bases align to TRBD2. Germline V lookup: CDR1 SQVTM, CDR2 ANQGSEA. This CDR3 has 16 residues. Trimming at V came to 6 bases and at J to 5 bases, leaving 14 bases not matched to a gene. CDR3 DNA sequence: TGCAGCGTACTTCTCAAGGGCGGGGGGGCCAACAATGAGCAGTTCTTC. Protein sequence: CSVLLKGGGANNEQFF.

V is TRBV12-3 or TRBV12-4 and J is TRBJ2-2; tentatively, D is TRBD1 (6 bases). The V and J ends lost 6 bases and 3 bases respectively, with 14 bases between them. The CDR3 has 15 amino acids. CDR3: CASSRDIMYTGELFF. As DNA, the CDR3 is TGTGCCAGCAGCCGGGACATAATGTACACCGGGGAGCTGTTTTTT.

This clonotype appeared a few times. V gene TRBV11-1 combines with J gene TRBJ2-1; 10 nucleotides align to TRBD1. V lost 10 bases to trimming and J lost 7 bases; unmatched junction nucleotides: 7. This CDR3 has 13 residues. Germline V lookup: CDR1 SGHAT, CDR2 FQDESV (reference sequence). For the CDR3, the DNA is TGTGCCACCCGGACAGGGGGTTGGAATGAGCAGTTCTTC. Its translation: CATRTGGWNEQFF.

This clonotype turned up a few times. The chain couples TRBV7-9 to TRBJ1-2; D ambiguous. V lost 2 bases, J lost 8 bases, and 18 bases lay in between. CDR1 SEHNR and CDR2 FQNEAQ come from the germline V gene (reference sequence). The CDR3 spans 15 residues. The DNA of the CDR3 is TGTGCCAGCAGCTTAATGACGGACGGAGGGTTCGGCTACACCTTC. It is translated as CASSLMTDGGFGYTF.

The rearrangement uses TRBV6-2 or TRBV6-3 and TRBJ2-1; D may correspond to TRBD1 or TRBD2 (7 bases each). V was shortened by 3 bases and J by 7 bases, with 16 bases between the two germline ends. This CDR3 is 15 amino acids long. Germline values: CDR1 MNHEY, CDR2 SVGEGT. The CDR3 DNA sequence: TGTGCCAGCAGTTATAGGGAGGGGGCGGAAAATGAGCAGTTCTTC. Amino acids: CASSYREGAENEQFF.

The V gene is TRBV15, the J gene TRBJ1-1; D is unclear. Looked up from germline, CDR1 is LNHNV and CDR2 is YYDKDF (reference sequence). This CDR3 is 14 amino acids long. The germline V and J ends were trimmed by 2 bases and 1 base, with 8 bases remaining between them. The CDR3 region is CATSRSKQNTEAFF. CDR3 bases: TGTGCCACCAGCAGATCCAAACAGAACACTGAAGCTTTCTTT.

The table lists this clonotype with a few counts. The chain recombines TRBV6-5 with TRBJ2-2; D uncertain. There are 15 residues in the CDR3. The ends were cut back, 0 bases at V and 5 bases at J, with 10 bases in the middle. Germline V gives CDR1 MNHEY, CDR2 SVGAGI. The CDR3 DNA is TGTGCCAGCAGTTACTCGGCAGGATCGACCGGGGAGCTGTTTTTT. Residues: CASSYSAGSTGELFF.

This clonotype was counted between two and nine times. The rearrangement links TRBV7-9 to TRBJ2-5, with a possible D match to TRBD2 (5 bases). From germline, CDR1 is SEHNR and CDR2 FQNEAQ (reference sequence). This CDR3 region has 17 residues. The V gene lost 5 bases and the J gene lost 4 bases, with 23 bases spanning the gap. CDR3 residues: CASSHPGGTSRRETQYF. CDR3 sequence (DNA): TGTGCCAGCAGCCATCCGGGCGGAACTAGTCGGCGAGAGACCCAGTACTTC.

This clonotype was counted only a few times. The CDR3 coding sequence is TGTGCCAGCAGCTCTTCCCCCGCCCAGGGGTCCTATGGCTACACCTTC. Amino acid sequence: CASSSSPAQGSYGYTF. The V and J genes are TRBV7-9 and TRBJ1-2; TRBD1 might be the D (6 bases). Germline V gene data show CDR1 as SEHNR and CDR2 as FQNEAQ (reference sequence). V was shortened by 4 bases and J by 4 bases, with 19 bases between the two germline ends. The CDR3 loop spans 16 amino acids.

This clonotype occurred many times. This rearrangement joins TRBV7-3 to TRBJ2-1; D uncertain. Trimming pared 5 bases from V and 2 bases from J, leaving 19 bases between. This CDR3 is 17 amino acids long. CDR1 is SGHTA, CDR2 FQGTGA, per germline. CDR3 residues: CASSPRANRIPYNEQFF. The CDR3 coding sequence is TGTGCCAGCAGCCCGCGAGCCAACCGCATACCCTACAATGAGCAGTTCTTC.

V usage is TRBV19 and J usage is TRBJ2-1, with D perhaps TRBD2 (6 bases). Trimming took 1 base from V and 7 from J, leaving 17 bases between them. The CDR3 spans 16 residues. Looked up from germline, CDR1 is LNHDA and CDR2 is SQIVND (reference sequence). The CDR3 loop is CASSIARGTPWNEQFF. CDR3 coding DNA: TGTGCCAGTAGTATAGCGCGGGGTACACCTTGGAATGAGCAGTTCTTC.

The genes are TRBV5-6 and TRBJ2-1, with 7 bases that match TRBD1. This CDR3 comprises 17 residues. The V gene end was trimmed by 2 bases and the J gene end by 0 bases; junction bases not matched to a gene: 8. Germline V lookup: CDR1 SGHDT, CDR2 YYEEEE. The CDR3 region is CASSFPTGTDSYNEQFF. The CDR3 DNA reads as TGTGCCAGCAGCTTCCCAACTGGGACAGACTCCTACAATGAGCAGTTCTTC.

The rearrangement links TRBV11-2 to TRBJ2-7, with 8 positions matching TRBD2. V lost 0 bases and J lost 4; bases outside the gene matches: 11. The germline V gene has CDR1 SGHAT and CDR2 FQNNGV. The length of the CDR3 is 17 residues. The CDR3: CASSLDSFTGGAYEQYV. CDR3 nucleotide sequence: TGTGCCAGCAGCTTAGATTCCTTTACCGGGGGGGCATACGAGCAGTACGTC.

This clonotype was seen ten or more times. This rearrangement joins TRBV7-6 to TRBJ2-1; 8 bases line up with TRBD1. J was trimmed by 2 bases and V by 7 bases; bases with no gene match: 4. Germline assignment: CDR1 SGHVS and CDR2 FNYEAQ. This CDR3 region has 14 residues. The CDR3 sequence is CASTRTGPYNEQFF. DNA for the CDR3: TGTGCCAGCACCAGGACAGGGCCCTACAATGAGCAGTTCTTC.

This sequence joins TRBV12-3 or TRBV12-4 and TRBJ1-5; D possibly corresponds to TRBD1 (5 bases). The CDR3 sequence is 15 residues long. The germline V and J ends were trimmed by 6 bases and 5 bases, with 17 bases remaining between them. This CDR3 reads CASREAGQADQPQHF. The CDR3 DNA is TGTGCCAGCAGGGAAGCGGGGCAGGCCGATCAGCCCCAGCATTTT.

V and J are TRBV28 and TRBJ1-2; 7 positions match TRBD1. Germline CDR1 and CDR2: MDHEN and SYDVKM. The CDR3 contains 13 residues. The junction had 12 bases not matched to a gene; V was cut back by 10 bases and J by 7 bases. The CDR3 is CATFRDRSSGYTF. The CDR3 nucleotides are TGTGCCACCTTTAGGGACAGATCCTCTGGCTACACCTTC.

The rearrangement uses TRBV2 and TRBJ1-2, with 11 bases aligning to TRBD1. Looked up from germline, CDR1 is SNHLY and CDR2 is FYNNEI. J lost 2 bases, V lost 8 bases, and 7 bases had no gene match. The CDR3 contains 15 residues. The CDR3 bases are TGTGCCAGCCCCGATAGGACAGGGGGCAACTATGGCTACACCTTC. This translates into CASPDRTGGNYGYTF.

This clonotype was seen a single time. The V gene is TRBV11-2, the J gene TRBJ2-1; 7 bases map to TRBD1. Germline trimming cut 4 bases from V and 5 bases from J; bases unmatched to any gene: 5. Germline CDR1 reads SGHAT; CDR2 reads FQNNGV. The CDR3 runs to 14 residues. The CDR3 here is CASSSGQVDNEQFF. DNA for the CDR3: TGTGCCAGCAGCTCCGGACAGGTCGACAATGAGCAGTTCTTC.

In the case of this clonotype: A much larger clone sits a single nucleotide away, making a read error possible. V and J are TRBV6-6 and TRBJ1-6; 8 positions agree with TRBD1. The ends lost 9 bases at V and 14 bases at J; junction bases unmatched: 18. The CDR3 extends over 15 amino acids. CDR1 and CDR2 from the germline V gene are MNHNY and SVGAGI (reference sequence). In nucleotides, the CDR3 is TGTGCCAGTTACGGGATACAGGGGGAGTTCTCATCCCTCCACTTT. As protein: CASYGIQGEFSSLHF.

The V call is TRBV15, the J call TRBJ2-1; 9 nucleotides match TRBD2. Germline V gene lookup returns CDR1 LNHNV and CDR2 YYDKDF (reference sequence). J gave up 2 bases and V 8 bases, and 13 bases lay outside the gene matches. This CDR3 is 17 amino acids long. The CDR3 coding sequence is TGTGCCACCTATGATTGGAAGCGGGGGGCGCCCTACAATGAGCAGTTCTTC. Amino acid sequence: CATYDWKRGAPYNEQFF.

This clonotype was seen only a few times. The rearrangement joins TRBV2 to TRBJ2-7; no clear D. The CDR3 contains 12 residues. CDR1 and CDR2 (germline): SNHLY, FYNNEI. Trimming cost V 5 bases and J 3 bases, with 8 bases left between them. The CDR3 coding sequence is TGTGCCAGCAGTCCACGAAACTACGAGCAGTACTTC. Its protein product is CASSPRNYEQYF.

Ten or more counts support this clonotype. The genes are TRBV7-9 and TRBJ1-6, with a tentative D call TRBD1 (6 bases). This CDR3 spans 14 amino acids. Germline CDR1 and CDR2: SEHNR and FQNEAQ (reference sequence). V lost 6 bases and J 10 bases, leaving 16 bases between the germline ends. Written as DNA, the CDR3 is TGTGCCAGCAGAGATACAGGGCGGGGATCACCCCTCCACTTT. Protein sequence: CASRDTGRGSPLHF. Looking up the rest from reference TRBV7-9 and TRBJ1-6 gives the full variable domain: DTGVSQNPRHKITKRGQNVTFRCDPISEHNRLYWYRQTLGQGPEFLTYFQNEAQLEKSRLLSDRFSAERPKGSFSTLEIQRTEQGDSAMYLCASRDTGRGSPLHFGNGTRLTVT.

About this clonotype: The junction does not match germline at one end; this may be a read error. The rearrangement joins TRBV12-5 to TRBJ1-1; 8 bases map to TRBD1. Per the germline V gene, CDR1 is LGHNT and CDR2 is FRNRAP. CDR3 size: 16 residues. The CDR3 loop reads CPSGLLSYTGGTEAFF. In DNA form, the CDR3 reads TGTCCTAGTGGTTTGCTATCTTATACAGGGGGAACTGAAGCTTTCTTT.

This clonotype was recorded at least ten times. The chain links TRBV7-9 to TRBJ2-7; a possible D gene is TRBD1 (6 bases). Trimming took off 1 base at V and 5 bases at J, with 15 bases between the two ends. The CDR3 sequence is 15 residues long. Germline V CDR1 and CDR2: SEHNR, FQNEAQ (reference sequence). The CDR3 bases are TGTGCCAGCAGCTTAGAAGGCAGGGGAGCCCACGAGCAGTACTTC. It is translated as CASSLEGRGAHEQYF.